A selection of T cell receptor beta chains follows, all from one sample in a study of blood T cell repertoires in COVID-19. Clones were sequenced by immunoSEQ multiplex PCR, and TCRdb holds only the in-frame ones, with some missing. The sample shows 200,000 to 250,000 clones, roughly 80% of them seen only once. Sequenced material: peripheral blood. The receptors derive from a woman older than 75 with COVID-19, enrolled during active disease. CDR3s leave out the opening cysteine and the closing phenylalanine or tryptophan. A row's size may be missing; if present it is once, few, many or a size class.

v_gene: TRBV5-1; abundance: -; j_gene: TRBJ1-1; CDR3aa: ASSPDGRQGTEAF
v_gene: TRBV3-1/TRBV3-2; abundance: -; j_gene: TRBJ2-7; CDR3aa: ASSQEPSGLSYEQY
v_gene: TRBV6-2/TRBV6-3; abundance: -; j_gene: TRBJ2-3; CDR3aa: ASSYSNVHLDTQY
v_gene: TRBV5-4; abundance: -; j_gene: TRBJ2-6; CDR3aa: ASSFIVSGANVLT
v_gene: TRBV25-1; abundance: -; j_gene: TRBJ2-7; CDR3aa: ASSGPNGYEQY
v_gene: TRBV7-8; abundance: -; j_gene: TRBJ1-3; CDR3aa: ASSRDRGDTIY
v_gene: TRBV14; abundance: -; j_gene: TRBJ1-6; CDR3aa: ASSQAGQNSPLH
v_gene: TRBV19; abundance: -; j_gene: TRBJ1-6; CDR3aa: ASSIQGYNSPLH
v_gene: TRBV5-4; abundance: -; j_gene: TRBJ2-1; CDR3aa: ASSFLFRDNNEQF
v_gene: TRBV12-3/TRBV12-4; abundance: -; j_gene: TRBJ2-3; CDR3aa: ASRVGTDTQY
v_gene: TRBV30; abundance: few; j_gene: TRBJ1-3; CDR3aa: ACDYRSMRTIY
v_gene: TRBV28; abundance: -; j_gene: TRBJ2-7; CDR3aa: ASSLSGGSSYEQY
v_gene: TRBV5-1; abundance: -; j_gene: TRBJ2-3; CDR3aa: ASSLGESTDTQY
v_gene: TRBV30; abundance: -; j_gene: TRBJ1-5; CDR3aa: AWSVLGGNQPQH
v_gene: TRBV30; abundance: few; j_gene: TRBJ1-6; CDR3aa: ARRQANSPLH